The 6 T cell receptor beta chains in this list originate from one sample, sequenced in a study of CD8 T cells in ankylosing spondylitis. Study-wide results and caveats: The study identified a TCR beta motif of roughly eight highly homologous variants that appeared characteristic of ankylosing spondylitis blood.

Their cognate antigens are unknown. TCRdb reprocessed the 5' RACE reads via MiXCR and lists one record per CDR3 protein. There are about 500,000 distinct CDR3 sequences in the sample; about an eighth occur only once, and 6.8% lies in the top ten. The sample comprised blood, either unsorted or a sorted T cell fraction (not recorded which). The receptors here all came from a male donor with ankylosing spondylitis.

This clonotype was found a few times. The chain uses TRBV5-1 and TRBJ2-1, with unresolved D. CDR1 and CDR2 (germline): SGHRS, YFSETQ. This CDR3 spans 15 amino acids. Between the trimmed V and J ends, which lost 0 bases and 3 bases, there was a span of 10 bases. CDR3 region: CASSLAVAIYNEQFF. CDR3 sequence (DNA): TGCGCCAGCAGCTTGGCCGTCGCCATCTACAATGAGCAGTTCTTC. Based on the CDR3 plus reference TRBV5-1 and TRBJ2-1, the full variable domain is KAGVTQTPRYLIKTRGQQVTLSCSPISGHRSVSWYQQTPGQGLQFLFEYFSETQRNKGNFPGRFSGRQFSNSRSEMNVSTLELGDSALYLCASSLAVAIYNEQFFGPGTRLTVL.

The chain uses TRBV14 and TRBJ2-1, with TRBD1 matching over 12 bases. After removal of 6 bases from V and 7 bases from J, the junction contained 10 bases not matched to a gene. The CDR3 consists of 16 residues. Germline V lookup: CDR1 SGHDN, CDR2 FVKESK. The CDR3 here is CASSPPGQGAGNEQFF. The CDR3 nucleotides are TGTGCCAGCAGTCCACCGGGACAGGGGGCAGGGAATGAGCAGTTCTTC.

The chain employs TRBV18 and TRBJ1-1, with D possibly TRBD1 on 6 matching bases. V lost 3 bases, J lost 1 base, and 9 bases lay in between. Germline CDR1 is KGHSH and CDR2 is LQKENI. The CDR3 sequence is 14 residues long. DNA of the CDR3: TGTGCCAGCTCACCGGAACAGGGGAACACTGAAGCTTTCTTT. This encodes CASSPEQGNTEAFF.

For the CDR3, the DNA is TGTGCCAGCAGCCCCTTGACTAGCGGGATGGAGACCCAGTACTTC. Its protein is CASSPLTSGMETQYF. V and J are TRBV12-3 or TRBV12-4 and TRBJ2-5; 11 bases fit TRBD2. The length of the CDR3 is 15 residues. V was clipped by 6 bases and J by 5 bases; unmatched bases: 8.

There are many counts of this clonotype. The CDR3 DNA reads TGTGCCAGCAGTGACCCTAGCACAGATACGCAGTATTTT. It specifies CASSDPSTDTQYF. The chain joins TRBV2 to TRBJ2-3; D is undetermined. Trimming took off 3 bases at V and 0 bases at J, with 4 bases between the two ends. In germline, CDR1 is SNHLY, CDR2 FYNNEI. The CDR3 is 13 residues long.

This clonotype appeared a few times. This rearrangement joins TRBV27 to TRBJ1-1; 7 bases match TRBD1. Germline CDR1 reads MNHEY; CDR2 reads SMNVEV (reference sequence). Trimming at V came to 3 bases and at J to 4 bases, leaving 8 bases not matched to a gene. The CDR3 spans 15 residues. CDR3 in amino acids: CASSFSRQGGTEAFF. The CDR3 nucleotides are TGTGCCAGCAGTTTTTCCCGACAGGGTGGCACTGAAGCTTTCTTT.